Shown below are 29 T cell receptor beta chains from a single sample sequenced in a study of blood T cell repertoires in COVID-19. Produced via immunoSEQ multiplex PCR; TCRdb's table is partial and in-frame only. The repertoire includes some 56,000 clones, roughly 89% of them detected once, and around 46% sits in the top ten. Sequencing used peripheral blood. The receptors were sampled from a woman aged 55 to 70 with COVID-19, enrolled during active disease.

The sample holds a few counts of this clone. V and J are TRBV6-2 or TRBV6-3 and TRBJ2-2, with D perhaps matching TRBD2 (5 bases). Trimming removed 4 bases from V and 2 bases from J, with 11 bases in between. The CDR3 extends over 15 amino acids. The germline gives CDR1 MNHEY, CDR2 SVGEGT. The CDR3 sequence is CASSSTTINTGELFF. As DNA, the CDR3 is TGTGCCAGCAGTTCCACGACTATAAACACCGGGGAGCTGTTTTTT.

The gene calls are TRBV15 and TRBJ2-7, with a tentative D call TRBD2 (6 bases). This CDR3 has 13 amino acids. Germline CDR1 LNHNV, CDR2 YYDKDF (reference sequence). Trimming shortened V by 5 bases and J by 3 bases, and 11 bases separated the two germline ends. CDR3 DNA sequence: TGTGCCACCAGCTTTAAGACTAGCTACGAGCAGTACTTC. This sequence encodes CATSFKTSYEQYF.

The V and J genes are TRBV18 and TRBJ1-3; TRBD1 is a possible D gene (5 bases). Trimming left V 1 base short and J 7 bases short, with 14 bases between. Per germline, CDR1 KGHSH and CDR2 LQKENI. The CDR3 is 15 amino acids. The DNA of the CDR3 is TGTGCCAGCTCACCACAGGCGGGGGTCGCGAACACCATATATTTT. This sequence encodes CASSPQAGVANTIYF.

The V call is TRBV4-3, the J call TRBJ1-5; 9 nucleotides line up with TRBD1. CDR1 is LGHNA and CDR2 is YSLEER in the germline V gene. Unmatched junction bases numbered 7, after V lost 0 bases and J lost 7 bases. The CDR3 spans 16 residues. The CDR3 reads CASSQDWDRVGQPQHF. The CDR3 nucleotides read TGCGCCAGCAGCCAAGATTGGGACAGGGTTGGACAGCCCCAGCATTTT.

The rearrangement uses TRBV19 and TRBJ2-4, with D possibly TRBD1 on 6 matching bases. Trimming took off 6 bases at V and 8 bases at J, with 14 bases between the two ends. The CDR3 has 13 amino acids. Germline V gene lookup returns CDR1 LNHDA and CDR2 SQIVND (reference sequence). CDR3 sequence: CASSGRSGDIQYF. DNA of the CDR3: TGTGCCAGTAGCGGCAGATCAGGGGACATTCAGTACTTC. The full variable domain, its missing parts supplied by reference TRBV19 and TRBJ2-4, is DGGITQSPKYLFRKEGQNVTLSCEQNLNHDAMYWYRQDPGQGLRLIYYSQIVNDFQKGDIAEGYSVSREKKESFPLTVTSAQKNPTAFYLCASSGRSGDIQYFGAGTRLSVL.

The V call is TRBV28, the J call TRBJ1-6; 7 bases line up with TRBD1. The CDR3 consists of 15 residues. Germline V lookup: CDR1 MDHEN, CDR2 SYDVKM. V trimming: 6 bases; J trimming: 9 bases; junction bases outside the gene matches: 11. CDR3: CASSPQGGGTSPLHF. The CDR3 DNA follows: TGTGCCAGCAGCCCGCAGGGGGGCGGAACTTCACCCCTCCACTTT. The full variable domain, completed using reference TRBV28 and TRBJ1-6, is DVKVTQSSRYLVKRTGEKVFLECVQDMDHENMFWYRQDPGLGLRLIYFSYDVKMKEKGDIPEGYSVSREKKERFSLILESASTNQTSMYLCASSPQGGGTSPLHFGNGTRLTVT.

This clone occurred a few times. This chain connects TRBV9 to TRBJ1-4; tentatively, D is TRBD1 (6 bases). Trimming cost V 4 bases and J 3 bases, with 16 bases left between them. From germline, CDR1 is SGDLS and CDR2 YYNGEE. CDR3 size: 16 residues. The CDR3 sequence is CASSLGGTSANEKLFF. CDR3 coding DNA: TGTGCCAGCAGCCTTGGGGGCACGTCGGCTAATGAAAAACTGTTTTTT.

The CDR3 sequence is CASSVAGAYNEQFF. CDR3 DNA sequence: TGTGCCAGTAGTGTCGCGGGGGCCTACAATGAGCAGTTCTTC. The gene calls are TRBV19 and TRBJ2-1, with 7 positions matching TRBD2. This CDR3 is 14 amino acids long. The ends lost 5 bases at V and 2 bases at J; junction bases unmatched: 3. Germline CDR1 is LNHDA and CDR2 is SQIVND (reference sequence). The variable domain in full, completed from reference TRBV19 and TRBJ2-1, reads DGGITQSPKYLFRKEGQNVTLSCEQNLNHDAMYWYRQDPGQGLRLIYYSQIVNDFQKGDIAEGYSVSREKKESFPLTVTSAQKNPTAFYLCASSVAGAYNEQFFGPGTRLTVL.

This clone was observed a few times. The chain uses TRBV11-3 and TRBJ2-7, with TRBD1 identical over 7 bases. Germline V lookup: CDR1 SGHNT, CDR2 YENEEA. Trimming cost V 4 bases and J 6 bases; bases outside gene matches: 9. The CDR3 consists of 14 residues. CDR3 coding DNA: TGTGCCAGCAGCTCCTGGGACAGCGACAGCGAGCAGTACTTC. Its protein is CASSSWDSDSEQYF.

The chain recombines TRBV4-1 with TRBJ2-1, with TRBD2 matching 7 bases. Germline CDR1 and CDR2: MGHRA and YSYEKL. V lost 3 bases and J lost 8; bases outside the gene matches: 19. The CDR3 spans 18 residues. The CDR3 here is CASSQGNRAGVPLDEQFF. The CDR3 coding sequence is TGCGCCAGCAGCCAGGGAAACCGGGCGGGAGTCCCTCTGGATGAGCAGTTCTTC.

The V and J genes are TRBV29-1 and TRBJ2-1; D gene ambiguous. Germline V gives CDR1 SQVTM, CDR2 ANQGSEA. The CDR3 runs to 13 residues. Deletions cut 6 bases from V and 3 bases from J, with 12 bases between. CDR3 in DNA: TGCAGCGTCGCCCACACTATCTACAATGAGCAGTTCTTC. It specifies CSVAHTIYNEQFF.

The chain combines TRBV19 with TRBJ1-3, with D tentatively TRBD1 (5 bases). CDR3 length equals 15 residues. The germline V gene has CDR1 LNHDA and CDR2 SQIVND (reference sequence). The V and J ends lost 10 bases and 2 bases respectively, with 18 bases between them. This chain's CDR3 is CATQDNRWTGNTIYF. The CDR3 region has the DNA TGTGCCACCCAAGATAACAGGTGGACTGGAAACACCATATATTTT.

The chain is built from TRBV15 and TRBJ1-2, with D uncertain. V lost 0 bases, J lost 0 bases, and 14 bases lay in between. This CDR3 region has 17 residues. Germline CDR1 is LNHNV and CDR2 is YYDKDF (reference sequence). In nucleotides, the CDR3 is TGTGCCACCAGCAGAGATCCTAGCAGGTGGGCTAACTATGGCTACACCTTC. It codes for CATSRDPSRWANYGYTF.

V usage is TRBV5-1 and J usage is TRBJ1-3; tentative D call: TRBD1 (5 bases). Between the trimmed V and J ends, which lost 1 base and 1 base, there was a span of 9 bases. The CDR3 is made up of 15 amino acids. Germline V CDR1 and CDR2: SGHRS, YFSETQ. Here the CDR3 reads CASSLTGGSGNTIYF. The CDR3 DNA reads TGCGCCAGCAGCTTGACGGGGGGGTCTGGAAACACCATATATTTT. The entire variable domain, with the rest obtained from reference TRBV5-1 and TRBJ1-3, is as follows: KAGVTQTPRYLIKTRGQQVTLSCSPISGHRSVSWYQQTPGQGLQFLFEYFSETQRNKGNFPGRFSGRQFSNSRSEMNVSTLELGDSALYLCASSLTGGSGNTIYFGEGSWLTVV.

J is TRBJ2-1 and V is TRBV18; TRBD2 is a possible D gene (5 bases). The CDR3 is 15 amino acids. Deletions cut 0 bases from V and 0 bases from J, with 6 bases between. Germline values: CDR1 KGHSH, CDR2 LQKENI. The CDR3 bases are TGTGCCAGCTCACCACCGAGCGGCTCCTACAATGAGCAGTTCTTC. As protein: CASSPPSGSYNEQFF.

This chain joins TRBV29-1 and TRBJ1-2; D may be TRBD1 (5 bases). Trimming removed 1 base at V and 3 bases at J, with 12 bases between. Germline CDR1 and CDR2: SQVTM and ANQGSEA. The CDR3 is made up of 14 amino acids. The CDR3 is CSVEGDSGDYGYTF. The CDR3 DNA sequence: TGCAGCGTTGAAGGGGACTCCGGGGACTATGGCTACACCTTC.

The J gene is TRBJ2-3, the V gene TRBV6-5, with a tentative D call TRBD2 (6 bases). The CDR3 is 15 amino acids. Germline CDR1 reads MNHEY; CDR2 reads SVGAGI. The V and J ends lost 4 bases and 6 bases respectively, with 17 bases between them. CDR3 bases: TGTGCCAGCAGTTTGTTTGCGGGGCGGTCCGATACGCAGTATTTT. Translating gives CASSLFAGRSDTQYF.

In DNA, the CDR3 is TGCGCCAGCAGCTACGAGAAACAGGGTCCCTACGAGCAGTACTTC. Protein product: CASSYEKQGPYEQYF. V usage is TRBV4-3 and J usage is TRBJ2-7; TRBD1 is a possible D gene (6 bases). V lost 5 bases to trimming and J lost 2 bases, with 16 bases between them. The germline V gene has CDR1 LGHNA and CDR2 YSLEER. This CDR3 has 15 residues.

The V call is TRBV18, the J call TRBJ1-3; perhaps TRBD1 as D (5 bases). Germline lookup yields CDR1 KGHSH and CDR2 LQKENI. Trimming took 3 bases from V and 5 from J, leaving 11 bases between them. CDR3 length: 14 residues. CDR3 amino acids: CASSPGQGRNTIYF. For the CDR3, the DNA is TGTGCCAGCTCACCGGGGCAGGGTCGAAACACCATATATTTT.

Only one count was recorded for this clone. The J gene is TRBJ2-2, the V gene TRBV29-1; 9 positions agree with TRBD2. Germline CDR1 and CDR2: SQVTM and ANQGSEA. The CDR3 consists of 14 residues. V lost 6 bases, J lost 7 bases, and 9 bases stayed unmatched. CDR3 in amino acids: CSVAGTSSVGELFF. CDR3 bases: TGCAGCGTCGCCGGGACTAGCTCAGTCGGGGAGCTGTTTTTT.

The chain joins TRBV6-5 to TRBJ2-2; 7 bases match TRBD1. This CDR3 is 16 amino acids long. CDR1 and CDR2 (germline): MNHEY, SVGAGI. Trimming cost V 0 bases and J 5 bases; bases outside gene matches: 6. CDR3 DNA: TGTGCCAGCAGTTACTCGAGGGCAGGGGGTACCGGGGAGCTGTTTTTT. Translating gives CASSYSRAGGTGELFF.

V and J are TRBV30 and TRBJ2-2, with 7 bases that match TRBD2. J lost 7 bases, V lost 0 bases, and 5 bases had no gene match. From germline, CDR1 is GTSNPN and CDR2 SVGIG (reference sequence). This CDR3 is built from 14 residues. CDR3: CAWSVTSAGGELFF. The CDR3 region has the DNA TGTGCCTGGAGTGTAACTAGCGCGGGCGGGGAGCTGTTTTTT.

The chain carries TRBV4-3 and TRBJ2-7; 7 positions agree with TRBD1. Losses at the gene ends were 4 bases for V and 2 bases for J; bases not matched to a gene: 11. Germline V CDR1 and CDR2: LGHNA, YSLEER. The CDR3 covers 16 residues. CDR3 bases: TGCGCCAGCAGCCCGGACCGGGACAGTGAAACCTACGAGCAGTACTTC. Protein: CASSPDRDSETYEQYF.

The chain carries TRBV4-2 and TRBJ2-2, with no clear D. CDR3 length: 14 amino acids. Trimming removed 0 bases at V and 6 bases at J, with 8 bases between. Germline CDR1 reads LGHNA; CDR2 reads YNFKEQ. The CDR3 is CASSQEEYPGELFF. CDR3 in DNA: TGTGCCAGCAGCCAAGAGGAGTATCCCGGGGAGCTGTTTTTT.

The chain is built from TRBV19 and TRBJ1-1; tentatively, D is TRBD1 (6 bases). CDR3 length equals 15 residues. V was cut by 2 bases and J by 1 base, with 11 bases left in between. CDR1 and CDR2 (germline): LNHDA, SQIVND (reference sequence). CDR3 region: CASSIMAGANTEAFF. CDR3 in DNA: TGTGCCAGTAGTATAATGGCGGGGGCGAACACTGAAGCTTTCTTT.

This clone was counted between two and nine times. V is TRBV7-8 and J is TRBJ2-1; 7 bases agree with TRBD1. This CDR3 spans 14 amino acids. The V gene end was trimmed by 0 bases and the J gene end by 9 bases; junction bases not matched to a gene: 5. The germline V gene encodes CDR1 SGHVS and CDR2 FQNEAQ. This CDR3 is CASSLAERGLEQFF. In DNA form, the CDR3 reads TGTGCCAGCAGCTTAGCGGAGAGGGGGCTTGAGCAGTTCTTC.

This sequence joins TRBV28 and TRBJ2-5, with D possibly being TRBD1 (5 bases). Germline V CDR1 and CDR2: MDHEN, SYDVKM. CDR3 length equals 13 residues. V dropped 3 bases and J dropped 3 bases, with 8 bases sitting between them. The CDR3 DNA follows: TGTGCCAGCAGTTTTAGGGGTGAAGAGACCCAGTACTTC. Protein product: CASSFRGEETQYF.

CDR3 sequence reads: CASSPRRGLNYGYTF. CDR3 DNA sequence: TGTGCCAGCAGCCCTCGGCGGGGTTTGAACTATGGCTACACCTTC. V usage is TRBV7-2 and J usage is TRBJ1-2; D uncertain. The CDR3 is 15 amino acids. V was clipped by 5 bases and J by 2 bases, with 15 bases between them. The germline CDR1 and CDR2 sequences are SGHTA and FQGNSA.

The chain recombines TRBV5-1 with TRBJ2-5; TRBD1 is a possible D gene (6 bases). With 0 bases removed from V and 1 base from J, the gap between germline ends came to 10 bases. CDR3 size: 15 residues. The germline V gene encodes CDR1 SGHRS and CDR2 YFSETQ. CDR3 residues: CASSLGPGAQETQYF. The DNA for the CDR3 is TGCGCCAGCAGCTTGGGGCCAGGGGCCCAAGAGACCCAGTACTTC.